This entry lists 32 T cell receptor beta chains sequenced from one sample in a study of blood T cells in healthy people across ages (dated by TCRdb to the mid-2010s). Libraries were constructed by 5' RACE. The run used an Illumina HiSeq 2500. A second roughly 6 to 12 cycle PCR used a sample-barcoded 5' primer and a J-beta primer mix. The public sequencing data were trimmed at Q25 with fastp and processed into clonotypes with MiXCR by TCRdb, which kept only in-frame beta chains. Entries that share a CDR3 protein sequence are merged under the most common genes and DNA. This sample gives about 830,000 distinct CDR3 sequences in total; 55% to 75% of them show up just once. The top ten hold 22% of the sample. Material for sequencing was blood. These receptors were taken from a man aged 30 to 39 in good health.

V and J are TRBV5-1 and TRBJ1-1; the D gene is possibly TRBD1 (5 bases). Germline V gene data show CDR1 as SGHRS and CDR2 as YFSETQ. Trimming took off 7 bases at V and 9 bases at J, with 22 bases between the two ends. This CDR3 spans 14 amino acids. The CDR3 sequence is CASGPGAPVLQAFF. The CDR3 DNA sequence: TGCGCCAGCGGCCCCGGGGCCCCCGTACTGCAAGCTTTCTTT.

CDR3 nucleotide sequence: TGCAGCGTCCGGAGGGGGAGTGCCGATACGCAGTATTTT. Its translation is CSVRRGSADTQYF. The V and J genes are TRBV29-1 and TRBJ2-3; D is tentatively TRBD1 or TRBD2 (6 bases each). CDR3 size: 13 residues. Germline lookup yields CDR1 SQVTM and CDR2 ANQGSEA. Trimming removed 6 bases from V and 6 bases from J, with 16 bases in between.

The rearrangement links TRBV20-1 to TRBJ2-1; the match to TRBD2 covers 8 bases. Germline-derived CDR1 and CDR2 are DFQATT and SNEGSKA (reference sequence). This CDR3 has 15 residues. V shed 3 bases and J 3 bases; nucleotides not matched to a gene: 7. CDR3 protein: CSASSVLAVYNEQFF. CDR3 in DNA: TGCAGTGCTAGCTCCGTACTAGCGGTCTACAATGAGCAGTTCTTC.

For this clonotype: One end of the junction varies from germline; a read error may be responsible. The chain carries TRBV20-1 and TRBJ2-5, with D unresolved. This CDR3 has 11 amino acids. Germline CDR1 reads DFQATT; CDR2 reads SNEGSKA (reference sequence). The chain's CDR3 is CSARLAPTVVF. The CDR3 bases are TGCAGTGCTAGACTTGCCCCTACCGTGGTCTTC.

The CDR3 nucleotides read TGTGCCAGCAGCTTAGCGCTCGCCAGGGCGGACTACACCTTC. This codes for CASSLALARADYTF. The chain recombines TRBV7-9 with TRBJ1-2; the D gene is possibly TRBD1 (5 bases). Germline values: CDR1 SEHNR, CDR2 FQNEAQ (reference sequence). The CDR3 is 14 residues long. The V end was cut by 0 bases, the J end by 10 bases, with 15 bases between.

The chain couples TRBV20-1 to TRBJ2-1, with TRBD2 matching 7 bases. Losses at the gene ends were 7 bases for V and 7 bases for J; bases not matched to a gene: 10. Germline CDR1 and CDR2: DFQATT and SNEGSKA (reference sequence). This CDR3 has 13 amino acids. CDR3 bases: TGCAGTGTCAGGAGGGAGGGCCGAAATGAGCAGTTCTTC. This gives the protein CSVRREGRNEQFF.

The CDR3 sequence: CASRGGMRTDTQYF. The CDR3 coding sequence is TGTGCCAGTCGTGGGGGGATGAGAACAGATACGCAGTATTTT. This sequence joins TRBV12-3 or TRBV12-4 and TRBJ2-3; D possibly corresponds to TRBD2 (6 bases). V was cut by 9 bases and J by 3 bases, with 16 bases left in between. This CDR3 is 14 amino acids long.

This clonotype was counted a few times. The rearrangement links TRBV4-2 to TRBJ2-7, with D tentatively TRBD1 or TRBD2 (5 bases each). Germline lookup yields CDR1 LGHNA and CDR2 YNFKEQ. CDR3 length: 13 residues. Trimming left V 2 bases short and J 6 bases short, with 11 bases between. CDR3 region: CASSQMGVGEQYF. The DNA for the CDR3 is TGTGCCAGCAGCCAAATGGGGGTGGGCGAGCAGTACTTC.

The chain joins TRBV9 to TRBJ2-3; 9 nucleotides agree with TRBD2. The trim removed 4 bases at V and 5 bases at J, leaving 14 bases unmatched. CDR3 length: 17 residues. Germline lookup yields CDR1 SGDLS and CDR2 YYNGEE. This chain's CDR3 is CASSSPGTSNRVDTQYF. In DNA, the CDR3 is TGTGCCAGCAGCTCCCCCGGGACTAGCAATCGTGTAGATACGCAGTATTTT.

In DNA form, the CDR3 reads TGCAGTGCACTTTGGACAGGGGAGGGTAACCAGCCCCAGCATTTT. Amino acid sequence: CSALWTGEGNQPQHF. The rearrangement joins TRBV20-1 to TRBJ1-5; 9 positions agree with TRBD1. From germline, CDR1 is DFQATT and CDR2 SNEGSKA (reference sequence). This CDR3 contains 15 residues. V lost 6 bases to trimming and J lost 7 bases; unmatched junction nucleotides: 13.

V is TRBV12-3 or TRBV12-4 and J is TRBJ2-2; D remains ambiguous. V lost 3 bases to trimming and J lost 1 base, with 12 bases between them. This CDR3 is built from 16 residues. CDR3 bases: TGTGCCAGCAGTTTGTGGAGACTGAAGAACACCGGGGAGCTGTTTTTT. This encodes CASSLWRLKNTGELFF.

This rearrangement joins TRBV10-3 to TRBJ2-5; 11 bases are shared with TRBD1. The CDR3 is made up of 15 amino acids. Germline CDR1 reads ENHRY; CDR2 reads SYGVKD. With V trimmed by 11 bases and J by 11 bases, 19 bases remained unmatched. In DNA form, the CDR3 reads TGTGCCCCCCACCGTGGGACGGACAGGGGGCATGAGCAGTACTTC. This sequence encodes CAPHRGTDRGHEQYF.

This clonotype was seen a few times. The CDR3 DNA reads as TGTGCCAGCAGCCTAGAAGTGGGGGGCTTCACCGGGGAGCTGTTTTTT. This sequence encodes CASSLEVGGFTGELFF. The chain employs TRBV7-8 and TRBJ2-2; D tentatively reads TRBD1 or TRBD2 (6 bases each). V was clipped by 5 bases and J by 4 bases, with 17 bases between them. The germline CDR1 and CDR2 sequences are SGHVS and FQNEAQ. The CDR3 is 16 residues long.

The table lists this clonotype with a count of one. This chain links TRBV20-1 with TRBJ2-7, with D hard to call. The V and J ends lost 5 bases and 2 bases respectively, with 7 bases between them. The germline V gene encodes CDR1 DFQATT and CDR2 SNEGSKA (reference sequence). This CDR3 region has 11 residues. Here the CDR3 DNA reads TGCAGTGCTGGGCCCGCCTACGAGCAGTACTTC. Amino acids: CSAGPAYEQYF.

As for this clonotype: One end of the junction fails to match germline, which may point to a read error. This sequence joins TRBV6-6 and TRBJ2-5; D is perhaps TRBD2 (6 bases). The germline gives CDR1 MNHNY, CDR2 SVGAGI (reference sequence). The CDR3 covers 16 residues. In DNA, the CDR3 is TGTGCCAGCAGTTCCCGGGAGACCCTGTACCAAGAGGCCCAGTACTTC. This codes for CASSSRETLYQEAQYF.

This clonotype was observed once. The rearrangement joins TRBV10-3 to TRBJ2-4; TRBD2 matches at 14 bases. Judging by the DNA end, TRBJ2-7 fits better; the J call may be wrong. CDR3 length: 17 amino acids. Per the germline V gene, CDR1 is ENHRY and CDR2 is SYGVKD. CDR3 sequence (DNA): TGTGCCATCAGTGAGTATGGGACTAGCGGGAGACCCTACGAGCAGTACTTC. Its protein product is CAISEYGTSGRPYEQYF.

A few counts support this clonotype. V usage is TRBV12-3 or TRBV12-4 and J usage is TRBJ1-4; no clear D gene. Trimming stripped 4 bases from V and 5 bases from J, with 14 bases between. CDR3 length: 15 residues. In nucleotides, the CDR3 is TGTGCCAGCAGTTCCGTCTCAGGAGCGAATGAAAAACTGTTTTTT. Encoded protein: CASSSVSGANEKLFF.

V usage is TRBV7-9 and J usage is TRBJ2-1, with D perhaps TRBD2 (5 bases). CDR1 and CDR2 (germline): SEHNR, FQNEAQ (reference sequence). The V end was cut by 1 base, the J end by 2 bases, with 9 bases between. The CDR3 loop spans 15 amino acids. The CDR3 DNA follows: TGTGCCAGCAGCTTAGGAGGGAACCCCTACAATGAGCAGTTCTTC. This gives the protein CASSLGGNPYNEQFF. The whole variable domain, remainder taken from reference TRBV7-9 and TRBJ2-1, is DTGVSQNPRHKITKRGQNVTFRCDPISEHNRLYWYRQTLGQGPEFLTYFQNEAQLEKSRLLSDRFSAERPKGSFSTLEIQRTEQGDSAMYLCASSLGGNPYNEQFFGPGTRLTVL.

This clonotype came up a few times. This sequence joins TRBV10-3 and TRBJ2-5; TRBD2 matches 7 bases. Trimming at V came to 6 bases and at J to 0 bases, leaving 10 bases not matched to a gene. The CDR3 consists of 16 residues. CDR1 ENHRY and CDR2 SYGVKD come from the germline V gene. The chain's CDR3 is CAISDPAGDDQETQYF. The DNA of the CDR3 is TGTGCCATCAGCGACCCCGCGGGGGACGACCAAGAGACCCAGTACTTC.

The rearrangement uses TRBV29-1 and TRBJ1-2, with D hard to call. The V gene's germline CDR1 is SQVTM and CDR2 ANQGSEA. The CDR3 is 12 residues long. The V end lost 4 bases, the J end lost 2 bases, and 8 bases lay between the germline ends. CDR3 amino acids: CSVVRGNYGYTF. DNA for the CDR3: TGCAGCGTTGTACGGGGAAACTATGGCTACACCTTC.

The rearrangement links TRBV6-6 to TRBJ2-5, with unresolved D. This CDR3 is 12 amino acids long. The V gene lost 6 bases and the J gene lost 10 bases, with 15 bases spanning the gap. Per germline, CDR1 MNHNY and CDR2 SVGAGI (reference sequence). CDR3 nucleotides: TGTGCCAGCAGATCTACATTGGGTAGCCAGTACTTC. This encodes CASRSTLGSQYF.

The genes are TRBV3-1 and TRBJ2-3, with TRBD2 matching 7 bases. The CDR3 loop spans 17 amino acids. Germline CDR1 LGHDT, CDR2 YNNKEL (reference sequence). V shed 1 base and J 2 bases; nucleotides not matched to a gene: 9. The CDR3 region has the DNA TGTGCCAGCAGCCAAGTCCCGGCTAGCGGTTCCACAGATACGCAGTATTTT. Its translation is CASSQVPASGSTDTQYF.

This chain links TRBV5-1 with TRBJ2-7; 7 bases align to TRBD1. Trimming at V came to 3 bases and at J to 3 bases, leaving 6 bases not matched to a gene. Germline loops: CDR1 SGHRS, CDR2 YFSETQ. The CDR3 is 14 residues long. The CDR3 region has the DNA TGCGCCAGCAGCTCGGGGACAGTATACTACGAGCAGTACTTC. Encoded protein: CASSSGTVYYEQYF.

Details on this clonotype: One end of the junction is discordant with germline, which a read error may explain. The chain combines TRBV5-6 with TRBJ2-1; perhaps TRBD1 as D (6 bases). The CDR3 runs 15 residues. Germline V CDR1 and CDR2: SGHDT, YYEEEE. The CDR3 DNA reads TGTGCCGGCAGCTCTGGACAGTGGGTGCTCAATGAGCAGTTCTTC. This sequence encodes CAGSSGQWVLNEQFF.

The chain joins TRBV3-1 to TRBJ1-2; D is ambiguous. From germline, CDR1 is LGHDT and CDR2 YNNKEL (reference sequence). The CDR3 sequence is 14 residues long. Trimming shortened V by 0 bases and J by 5 bases, and 10 bases separated the two germline ends. CDR3 DNA sequence: TGTGCCAGCAGCCAAGAGGGCGTGGAGTATGGCTACACCTTC. Its translation: CASSQEGVEYGYTF.

The rearrangement uses TRBV6-2 or TRBV6-3 and TRBJ2-1; D unclear. The CDR3 sequence is 14 residues long. Per the germline V gene, CDR1 is MNHEY and CDR2 is SVGEGT. The ends were cut back, 3 bases at V and 4 bases at J, with 10 bases in the middle. The CDR3 spells CASSYRLEYNEQFF. The CDR3 DNA reads TGTGCCAGCAGTTATCGTCTGGAATACAATGAGCAGTTCTTC.

This clonotype was found once. The chain combines TRBV6-2 or TRBV6-3 with TRBJ2-7; a possible D gene is TRBD1 (5 bases). The CDR3 spans 11 residues. V gave up 5 bases and J gave up 7 bases, with 9 bases separating them. Germline CDR1 and CDR2: MNHEY and SVGEGT. CDR3 amino acids: CASSHNREQYF. The CDR3 DNA is TGTGCCAGCAGTCATAACAGGGAGCAGTACTTC.

V and J are TRBV11-2 and TRBJ2-5, with TRBD1 identical over 8 bases. The DNA matches TRBJ2-7 better at its end, which makes the J call doubtful. The germline V gene encodes CDR1 SGHAT and CDR2 FQNNGV. This CDR3 contains 15 residues. The CDR3 sequence: CASSGGTGTLYEQYF. As DNA, the CDR3 is TGTGCCAGCAGCGGGGGGACAGGCACCCTCTACGAGCAGTACTTC.

This clonotype was counted a few times. This rearrangement joins TRBV5-1 to TRBJ2-6; D is unresolved. The V gene's germline CDR1 is SGHRS and CDR2 YFSETQ. The CDR3 consists of 16 residues. Trimming left V 4 bases short and J 0 bases short, with 11 bases between. This chain's CDR3 is CASSQIPTSGANVLTF. CDR3 sequence (DNA): TGCGCCAGCAGCCAAATACCGACCTCTGGGGCCAACGTCCTGACTTTC.

The V call is TRBV7-9, the J call TRBJ1-1; D is uncertain. Per the germline V gene, CDR1 is SEHNR and CDR2 is FQNEAQ (reference sequence). The V and J ends lost 4 bases and 6 bases respectively, with 12 bases between them. This CDR3 is 13 amino acids long. The CDR3 loop reads CASSSKLIAEAFF. CDR3 nucleotide sequence: TGTGCCAGCAGCTCGAAGTTGATCGCTGAAGCTTTCTTT.

The chain combines TRBV5-4 with TRBJ1-2, with 8 bases identical to TRBD1. V shed 3 bases and J 5 bases; nucleotides not matched to a gene: 12. The length of the CDR3 is 16 residues. From germline, CDR1 is SGHNT and CDR2 YYREEE (reference sequence). The CDR3 loop is CASSSAHRDRTYGYTF. As DNA, the CDR3 is TGTGCCAGCAGCTCAGCACACCGGGACAGGACTTATGGCTACACCTTC.

This clonotype was picked up a small number of times. The chain is built from TRBV5-1 and TRBJ2-2, with D tentatively TRBD2 (6 bases). The germline V gene has CDR1 SGHRS and CDR2 YFSETQ. CDR3 length: 16 residues. Trimming cost V 4 bases and J 5 bases, with 18 bases left between them. The DNA for the CDR3 is TGCGCCAGCAGCCCGGGCCCCGGGAGACAAACCGGGGAGCTGTTTTTT. Protein product: CASSPGPGRQTGELFF. Supplemented by reference TRBV5-1 and TRBJ2-2, the full variable domain reads KAGVTQTPRYLIKTRGQQVTLSCSPISGHRSVSWYQQTPGQGLQFLFEYFSETQRNKGNFPGRFSGRQFSNSRSEMNVSTLELGDSALYLCASSPGPGRQTGELFFGEGSRLTVL.